The present entry profiles one T cell receptor beta chain with its context. This sample stems from a study of blood T cell repertoires in COVID-19. Study summary: Acute and convalescent COVID-19 samples came from the United States, Italy and Spain. PBMCs, B-cell-depleted T cells, or T cells were the source of the cDNA or gDNA that made up the material.

V was pared by 1 base and J by 7 bases, with 6 bases of the junction left unmatched. CDR1 and CDR2 (germline): SGHDN, FVKESK. The CDR3 consists of 15 residues. In the original analysis: For nucleated cells, counts were estimated from reference gene primer amplification. Produced via immunoSEQ multiplex PCR; TCRdb's table is partial and in-frame only. That table supplies the V and J calls and clone size; D and trimming were determined from the DNA. The repertoire includes 20,000 to 25,000 clones, about 91% of them detected once, and 2.5% to 4% sits in the top ten. The chain joins TRBV14 to TRBJ2-3; 9 bases agree with TRBD2. Sequencing was carried out using peripheral blood. The TCR was taken from a woman in her sixties or seventies with active COVID-19. The CDR3 bases are TGTGCCAGCAGCCAAGGTAGCGGGAGAGGGAATACGCAGTATTTT. Amino acids: CASSQGSGRGNTQYF.